The clone carrying this TCR beta chain was seen ten or more times. These data originate in a study of regulatory T cells in long-lasting Graves disease. Time point of the sample: newly diagnosed GD, antithyroid drugs for less than 3 months. PBMC-derived RNA was used for the TCR library. This CDR3 contains 16 residues. CDR1 is SGHKS and CDR2 is YYEKEE in the germline V gene (reference sequence). V trimming: 4 bases; J trimming: 6 bases; junction bases outside the gene matches: 11. With iRepertoire HTBI primers and Arm-PCR of CDR3 regions, TCR beta libraries were built. TCRdb itself ran the multiplex PCR reads through MiXCR, one entry per CDR3 protein. The sample records roughly 400,000 distinct CDR3 sequences, over 15% being singletons. These sequences were also reported in another study, on T cells in Graves' hyperthyroidism and ophthalmopathy.

The sequence came from a woman aged 18-29 years with Graves disease. Material: peripheral blood mononuclear cells (PBMCs), obtained at new diagnosis, from a patient treated with antithyroid drugs. The gene calls are TRBV5-5 and TRBJ2-2, with TRBD1 matching over 8 bases. The CDR3 nucleotides are TGTGCCAGCAGCCGTTCCGGGACAGGACGGTCCGGGGAGCTGTTTTTT. Amino acids: CASSRSGTGRSGELFF.